What follows is one T cell receptor beta chain and its context. The data were produced by immunoSEQ multiplex PCR, yet TCRdb's version contains in-frame clones alone and is incomplete. Of 200,000 to 300,000 clones in the sample, 87% were seen once. The sample originates from a study of blood T cell repertoires in COVID-19. Study background: PBMCs, B-cell-depleted T cells, or T cells provided the cDNA or gDNA that made up the material.

Trimming took off 0 bases at V and 7 bases at J, with 13 bases between the two ends. CDR3 length: 14 residues. Germline lookup yields CDR1 SGHRS and CDR2 YFSETQ. Recruits, aged roughly 18 to 89 years, lived in 25 or so US areas. Researchers sorted participants into cohorts using their self-reported clinical history. Sequenced material: PBMCs or T cells enriched from blood (not recorded which). The source is a woman aged 30 to 39 with acute COVID-19. This sequence joins TRBV5-1 and TRBJ1-1; the D gene is possibly TRBD1 (5 bases). The CDR3 DNA follows: TGCGCCAGCAGCTTGGGGCCGGGGAGGGGTGAAGCTTTCTTT. Residues: CASSLGPGRGEAFF.